These 11 T cell receptor beta chains came from one sample sequenced in a study of blood T cells in healthy people across ages (dated by TCRdb to between 2015 and 2016). Libraries were built with 5' RACE. This sample was sequenced with an Illumina HiSeq 2500. A second 7 to 11 cycle PCR used a sample-barcoded 5' primer and a J-beta primer mix. TCRdb reworked the public reads: Q25 trimming with fastp, MiXCR clone assembly, productive beta chains retained. A single entry per CDR3 protein holds the most common genes and DNA from its merged rows. The sample table contains 1.5 million to 2 million distinct CDR3 sequences; only one count was recorded for approximately 32% of them. The biggest ten clones account for roughly 10% of the sample. The sequenced sample was blood. The source is a woman between 25 and 40 years old in good health.

With respect to this clonotype: A much larger clone lies a single base off, so this may be a read error. The rearrangement joins TRBV6-5 to TRBJ2-5; TRBD1 aligns across 8 bases. This CDR3 has 14 amino acids. CDR1 is MNHEY, CDR2 SVGAGI, per germline. V was clipped by 10 bases and J by 6 bases; unmatched bases: 13. The CDR3 loop reads CATSSGGRWKTQYF. CDR3 bases: TGTGCCACCTCCTCAGGGGGCCGGTGGAAGACCCAGTACTTC.

The chain carries TRBV7-2 and TRBJ2-7; TRBD1 matches 9 bases. Germline lookup yields CDR1 SGHTA and CDR2 FQGNSA. After removal of 7 bases from V and 5 bases from J, the junction contained 9 bases not matched to a gene. The CDR3 extends over 14 amino acids. The CDR3 nucleotides read TGTGCCAGCACCCTAACAGGGGGCGCGAACGAGCAGTACTTC. Its protein is CASTLTGGANEQYF.

The chain is built from TRBV7-2 and TRBJ2-1; 9 nucleotides match TRBD2. CDR3 size: 15 residues. From germline, CDR1 is SGHTA and CDR2 FQGNSA. V lost 4 bases, J lost 5 bases, and 6 bases stayed unmatched. The CDR3 is CASSSASGDHNEQFF. The DNA for the CDR3 is TGTGCCAGCAGCTCGGCTAGCGGGGATCACAATGAGCAGTTCTTC.

This clonotype was picked up a small number of times. V is TRBV20-1 and J is TRBJ1-2; no definite D call. The CDR3 length is 12 residues. CDR1 DFQATT and CDR2 SNEGSKA come from the germline V gene (reference sequence). V was trimmed by 3 bases and J by 1 base, leaving 6 bases between them. The CDR3 sequence: CSARGINYGYTF. In DNA, the CDR3 is TGCAGTGCTAGGGGTATTAACTATGGCTACACCTTC.

This chain joins TRBV7-9 and TRBJ2-3; no clear D. The CDR3 runs 13 residues. Looked up from germline, CDR1 is SEHNR and CDR2 is FQNEAQ (reference sequence). The V and J ends lost 3 bases and 0 bases respectively, with 4 bases between them. CDR3 region: CASSFESTDTQYF. The CDR3 nucleotides read TGTGCCAGCAGCTTCGAGAGCACAGATACGCAGTATTTT.

This clonotype has just a few counts. The V gene is TRBV11-1, the J gene TRBJ1-2; tentatively, D is TRBD1 (6 bases). The CDR3 is made up of 13 amino acids. CDR1 is SGHAT, CDR2 FQDESV, per germline (reference sequence). V was pared by 6 bases and J by 1 base, with 9 bases between. DNA of the CDR3: TGTGCCAGCAGTTGGACAGATAACTATGGCTACACCTTC. Amino acids: CASSWTDNYGYTF.

This clonotype was observed a few times. The gene calls are TRBV13 and TRBJ1-2, with D maybe TRBD1 (5 bases). V shed 2 bases and J shed 8 bases, with 12 bases lying between them. Germline-derived CDR1 and CDR2 are PRHDT and FYEKMQ (reference sequence). The CDR3 sequence is 13 residues long. CDR3 nucleotide sequence: TGTGCCAGCAGCTTATCCGGGGCTTCAGGCTACACCTTC. As protein: CASSLSGASGYTF.

This clonotype occurred once. This sequence joins TRBV18 and TRBJ2-7, with 8 bases that match TRBD1. The CDR3 runs 15 residues. Losses at the gene ends were 6 bases for V and 0 bases for J; bases not matched to a gene: 7. Germline V gene sequence: CDR1 KGHSH, CDR2 LQKENI. The CDR3 spells CASSPTTGGSYEQYF. CDR3 coding DNA: TGTGCCAGCTCCCCGACTACAGGGGGCTCCTACGAGCAGTACTTC.

This clonotype was detected a few times. The gene calls are TRBV20-1 and TRBJ1-2; 9 bases are a match to TRBD1. The CDR3 contains 16 residues. Germline V lookup: CDR1 DFQATT, CDR2 SNEGSKA (reference sequence). The V gene end was trimmed by 3 bases and the J gene end by 7 bases; junction bases not matched to a gene: 15. As DNA, the CDR3 is TGCAGTGCTAGTGAATCTTCCGGGACAGGGTATTTTGGCTACACCTTC. It translates to CSASESSGTGYFGYTF.

V and J are TRBV5-5 and TRBJ2-7; D is perhaps TRBD1 or TRBD2 (6 bases each). This CDR3 comprises 16 residues. Trimming left V 0 bases short and J 2 bases short, with 15 bases between. Germline V gene data show CDR1 as SGHKS and CDR2 as YYEKEE (reference sequence). The DNA for the CDR3 is TGTGCCAGCAGCTTGGGGGGGGCTTTCGATACCTACGAGCAGTACTTC. Amino acids: CASSLGGAFDTYEQYF.

The J gene is TRBJ2-7, the V gene TRBV3-1; 15 bases align to TRBD2. Trimming removed 0 bases from V and 7 bases from J; junction bases left unmatched: 16. The CDR3 is 20 residues long. CDR1 LGHDT and CDR2 YNNKEL come from the germline V gene (reference sequence). DNA of the CDR3: TGTGCCAGCAGCCAAGATCGGGGTGCGGGACTAGCGGGGGGCCGCCGGGAGCAGTACTTC. This encodes CASSQDRGAGLAGGRREQYF.